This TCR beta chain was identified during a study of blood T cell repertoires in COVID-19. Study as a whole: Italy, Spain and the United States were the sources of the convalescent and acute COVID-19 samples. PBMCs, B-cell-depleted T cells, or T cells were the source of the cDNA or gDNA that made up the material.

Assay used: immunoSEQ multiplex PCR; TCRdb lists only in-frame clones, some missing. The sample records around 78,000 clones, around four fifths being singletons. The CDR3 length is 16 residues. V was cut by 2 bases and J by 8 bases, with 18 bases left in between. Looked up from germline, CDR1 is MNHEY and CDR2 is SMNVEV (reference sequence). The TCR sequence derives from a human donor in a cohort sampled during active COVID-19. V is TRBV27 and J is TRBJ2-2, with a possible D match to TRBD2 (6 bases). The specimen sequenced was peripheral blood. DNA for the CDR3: TGTGCCAGCAGTTTAATGGGGAGGAATTACGTAGGGGAGCTGTTTTTT. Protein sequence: CASSLMGRNYVGELFF.